The entry that follows covers one T cell receptor beta chain sequence. What it recognizes is unknown. CDR1 is MNHNS, CDR2 SASEGT, per germline. This CDR3 contains 17 residues. V was pared by 4 bases and J by 5 bases, with 8 bases of the junction left unmatched. The sample originates from a study of shared clonotypes between healthy human individuals. The wider study: For every donor, three CD4 naive, three CD4 memory, two CD8 naive and one CD8 memory plates were used.

Study-level points and caveats: Non-shared clonotypes had lower generation probabilities than those shared by all four donors.

The deep-level immunoSEQ assay was used. Clones were read by immunoSEQ multiplex PCR, and TCRdb kept only the in-frame ones, dropping some. This sample carries a few hundred thousand clones, 95% to 98% of them seen once, and the ten largest clones take about 0.057%. The sequenced sample was naive CD4+ T cells sorted from blood. Subset described: CD45RA+ positively selected. The sequence derives from a woman aged 30 to 39 in good health. This sequence joins TRBV6-1 and TRBJ2-3; 14 nucleotides align to TRBD2. The CDR3 DNA is TGTGCCAGCAGTGCGCCGGGACTAGCGGGAGCTGGAGATACGCAGTATTTT. It specifies CASSAPGLAGAGDTQYF.